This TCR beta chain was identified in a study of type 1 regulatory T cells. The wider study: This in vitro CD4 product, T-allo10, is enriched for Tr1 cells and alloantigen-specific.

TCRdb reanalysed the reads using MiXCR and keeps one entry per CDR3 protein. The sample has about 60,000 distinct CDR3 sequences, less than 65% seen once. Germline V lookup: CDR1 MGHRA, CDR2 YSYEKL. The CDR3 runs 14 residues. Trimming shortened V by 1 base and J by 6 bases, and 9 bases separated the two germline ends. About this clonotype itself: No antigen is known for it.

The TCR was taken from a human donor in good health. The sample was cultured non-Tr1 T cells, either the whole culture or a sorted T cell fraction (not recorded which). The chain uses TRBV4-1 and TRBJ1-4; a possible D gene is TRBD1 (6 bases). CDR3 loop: CASSQVPGDEKLFF. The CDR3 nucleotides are TGCGCCAGCAGCCAAGTCCCAGGGGATGAAAAACTGTTTTTT.